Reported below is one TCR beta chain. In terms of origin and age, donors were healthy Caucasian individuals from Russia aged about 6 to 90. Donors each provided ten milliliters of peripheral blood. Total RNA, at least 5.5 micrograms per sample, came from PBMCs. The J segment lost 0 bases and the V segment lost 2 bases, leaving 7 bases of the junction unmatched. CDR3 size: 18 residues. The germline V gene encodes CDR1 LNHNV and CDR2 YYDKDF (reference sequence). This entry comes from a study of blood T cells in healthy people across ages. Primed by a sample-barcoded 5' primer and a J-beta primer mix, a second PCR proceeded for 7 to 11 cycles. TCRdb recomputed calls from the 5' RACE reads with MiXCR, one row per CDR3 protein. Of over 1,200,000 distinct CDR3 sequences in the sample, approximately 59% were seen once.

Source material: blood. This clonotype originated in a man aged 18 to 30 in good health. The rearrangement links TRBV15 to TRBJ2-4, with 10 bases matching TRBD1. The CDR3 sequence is CATSRTGTGASAKNIQYF. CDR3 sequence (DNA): TGTGCCACCAGCAGAACCGGGACAGGGGCTTCAGCCAAAAACATTCAGTACTTC.